The T cell receptor beta chain under discussion was sequenced for a study of T-cell reconstitution after alpha-beta-depleted transplantation in children listed by TCRdb under 2016. About the full investigation: Using TCR repertoire profiling, the study quantitatively followed how T-cell immune reconstitution unfolded in children after TCRalphabeta/CD19-depleted allogeneic hematopoietic cell transplantation.

This clonotype was seen ten or more times. What this receptor recognizes is not known. There are no base qualities to consult, and no much larger clone falls within one base. CDR3 length: 15 amino acids, cysteine to phenylalanine. The read is trimmed to its CDR3 DNA, 45 bases read in frame from base 1. CDR1 and CDR2 (DFQATT, SNEGSKA) derive from the germline V gene (reference sequence). A distance of 15 bases separates the germline ends of V and J, which lose 4 bases and 1 base respectively. Points the paper makes about the study in general: In some patients, the high TCRbeta diversity seen at day 60 was put down to recipient T cells and intrathymic progenitors that had survived conditioning. About two months after transplant, the apparently early recovery of alphabetaT-cell counts reportedly depended on just several hundred clones that had expanded rapidly and came from non-depleted graft cells. Hyperexpanded clone frequencies declined over subsequent months; after one year, T-cell counts and TCRbeta diversity were mostly attributed to newly produced T cells.

What the treatment or condition label conveys for this sample: allogeneic hematopoietic cell transplantation with graft depleted of TCRalphabeta T cells and CD19 B cells. TCRalphabeta/CD19-depleted allogeneic hematopoietic cell grafts were given to the transplant recipients, all of whom were children. The method behind the library was PCR. The instrument given in TCRdb is Illumina HiSeq 2500. Molecular barcoding was employed in the preparation of TCR libraries, with unique molecular identifiers being used to normalize TCRbeta repertoire quantification. The public reads were run again by TCRdb, first through fastp at Q25 and then through MiXCR, and only productive beta chains were kept. Merged by CDR3 protein, the rows form single entries marked with the most common genes and DNA. In this sample the table shows about 580,000 distinct CDR3 sequences, under 30% of which occur a single time. Approximately 14% of the sample is in the top ten clones.

The material was PBMCs, mostly from graft donor cells, obtained 360 days after TCRalphabeta/CD19-depleted stem cell transplant. Recombination joined TRBV20-1 with TRBJ2-3; a tentative D match to TRBD1 spans 5 bases. This TCR was recovered from a boy under three years old who had a stem cell transplant for acute myeloid leukemia, so the T cells may come from the graft donor. The DNA reads TGCAGTGCTACCGCGACAGCCGAGGGCACAGATACGCAGTATTTT. Translation gives CSATATAEGTDTQYF.